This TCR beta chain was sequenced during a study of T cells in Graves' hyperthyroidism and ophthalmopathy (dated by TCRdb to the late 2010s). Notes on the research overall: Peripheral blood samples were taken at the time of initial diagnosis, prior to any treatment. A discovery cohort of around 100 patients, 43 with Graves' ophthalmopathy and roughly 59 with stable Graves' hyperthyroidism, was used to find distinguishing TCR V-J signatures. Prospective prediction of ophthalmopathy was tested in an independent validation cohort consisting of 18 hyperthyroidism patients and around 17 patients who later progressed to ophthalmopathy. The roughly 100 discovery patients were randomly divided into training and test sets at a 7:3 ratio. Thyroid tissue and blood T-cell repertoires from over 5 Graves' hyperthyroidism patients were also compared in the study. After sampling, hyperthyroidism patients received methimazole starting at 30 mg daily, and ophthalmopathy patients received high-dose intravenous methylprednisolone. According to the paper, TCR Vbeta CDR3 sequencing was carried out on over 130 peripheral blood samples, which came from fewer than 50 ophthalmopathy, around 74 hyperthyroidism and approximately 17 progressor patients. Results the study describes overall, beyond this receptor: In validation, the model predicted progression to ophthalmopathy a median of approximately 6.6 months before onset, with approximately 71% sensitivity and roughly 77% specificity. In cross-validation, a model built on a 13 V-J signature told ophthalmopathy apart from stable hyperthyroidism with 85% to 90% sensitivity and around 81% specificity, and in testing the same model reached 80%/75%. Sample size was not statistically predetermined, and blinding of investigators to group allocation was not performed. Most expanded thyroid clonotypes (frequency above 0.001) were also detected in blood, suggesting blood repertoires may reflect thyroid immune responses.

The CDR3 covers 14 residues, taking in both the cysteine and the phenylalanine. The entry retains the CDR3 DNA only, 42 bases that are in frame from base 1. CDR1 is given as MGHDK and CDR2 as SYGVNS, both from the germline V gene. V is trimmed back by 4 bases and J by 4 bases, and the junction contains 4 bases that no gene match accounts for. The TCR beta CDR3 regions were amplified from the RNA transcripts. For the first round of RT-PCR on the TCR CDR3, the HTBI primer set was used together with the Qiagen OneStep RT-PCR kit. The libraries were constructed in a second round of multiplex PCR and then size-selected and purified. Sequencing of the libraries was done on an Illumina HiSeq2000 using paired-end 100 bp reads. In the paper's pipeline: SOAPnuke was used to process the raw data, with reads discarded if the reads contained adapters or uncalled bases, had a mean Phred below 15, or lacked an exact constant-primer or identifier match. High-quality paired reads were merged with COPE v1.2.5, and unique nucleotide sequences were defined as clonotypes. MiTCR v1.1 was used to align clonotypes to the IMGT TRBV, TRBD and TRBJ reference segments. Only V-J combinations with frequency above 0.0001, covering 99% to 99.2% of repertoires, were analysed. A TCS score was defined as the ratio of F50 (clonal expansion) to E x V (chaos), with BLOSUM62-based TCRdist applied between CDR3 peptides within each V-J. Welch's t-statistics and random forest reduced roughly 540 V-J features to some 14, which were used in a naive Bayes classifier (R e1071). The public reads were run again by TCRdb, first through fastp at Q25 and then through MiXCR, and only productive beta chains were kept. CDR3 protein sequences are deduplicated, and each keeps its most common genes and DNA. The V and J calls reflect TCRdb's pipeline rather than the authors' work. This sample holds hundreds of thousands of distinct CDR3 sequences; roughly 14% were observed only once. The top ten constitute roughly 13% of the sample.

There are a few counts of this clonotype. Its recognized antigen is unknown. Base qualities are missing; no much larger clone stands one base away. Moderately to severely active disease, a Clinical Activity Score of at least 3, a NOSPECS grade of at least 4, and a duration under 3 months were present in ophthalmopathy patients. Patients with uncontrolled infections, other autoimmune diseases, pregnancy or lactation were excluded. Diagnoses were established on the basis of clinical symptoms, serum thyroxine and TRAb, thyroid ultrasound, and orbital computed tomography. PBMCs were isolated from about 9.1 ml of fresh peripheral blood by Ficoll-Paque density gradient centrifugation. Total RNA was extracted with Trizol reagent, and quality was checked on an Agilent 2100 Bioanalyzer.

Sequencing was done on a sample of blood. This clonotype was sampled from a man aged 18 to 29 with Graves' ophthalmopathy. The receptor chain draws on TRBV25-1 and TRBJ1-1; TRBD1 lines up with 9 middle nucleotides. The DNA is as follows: TGTGCCAGCAGTGCCACGACAGGGGGCACTGAAGCTTTCTTT. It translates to CASSATTGGTEAFF.